This T cell receptor beta chain originates from a study of STAT5B mutations in CD4+ large granular lymphocyte leukemia. Notes on the study in general: TRBV06-family usage was enriched in top patient clones (8/27) versus controls (2/35). Main leukemic clonotypes were patient-specific, but roughly 23% appeared at low frequency elsewhere. The CD4+ versus CD8+ T-LGLL clonality difference may reflect limited sample size.

To note about this clone: The antigen remains undetermined.

Produced via immunoSEQ multiplex PCR; TCRdb's table is partial and in-frame only. The sample has approximately 40,000 clones, 80% to 90% seen once. CDR1 and CDR2 (germline): GTSNPN, SVGIG (reference sequence). The CDR3 extends over 15 amino acids. The V and J ends lost 8 bases and 0 bases respectively, with 17 bases between them. Sequencing used CD4+ T cells from blood buffy coats. This TCR was sampled from a human donor in good health. The chain carries TRBV30 and TRBJ2-1; tentatively, D is TRBD2 (6 bases). CDR3 amino acids: CARGGSTSSYNEQFF. The DNA for the CDR3 is TGTGCCCGTGGGGGGTCAACTAGCTCCTACAATGAGCAGTTCTTC.